These 26 T cell receptor beta chains were sequenced from one sample in a study of molecular identifiers for immune sequencing clone quantification (dated by TCRdb to 2017 to 2018). Preparation of the library involved PCR. TCRdb names NextSeq 500 as the instrument used. The public reads were reprocessed in TCRdb via fastp at Q25 and MiXCR, keeping in-frame beta chains. Identical CDR3 proteins give one entry, which carries the most common genes and DNA. This sample comprises approximately 320,000 distinct CDR3 sequences, about 22% of them detected only once. Of the sample, 0.65% to 0.95% falls within the top ten clones. The sequencing sample was made of naive CD8+ T cells from blood, with Jurkat cell RNA spiked in. This specimen's cell subset or site label, interpreted: FACS-sorted CD8+CD4-CCR7+CD45RA+ naive T cells. All receptors derive from a human donor in good health. Some libraries in this study had Jurkat cell RNA spiked in.

As to this clonotype: This clone may be a read error of a much larger clone one base away. The chain links TRBV29-1 to TRBJ2-1, with TRBD2 matching over 8 bases. The CDR3 contains 13 residues. V trimming: 3 bases; J trimming: 9 bases; junction bases outside the gene matches: 7. CDR1 and CDR2 (germline): SQVTM, ANQGSEA. The CDR3 nucleotides read TGCAGCGTTGACGGGGGGGGTGGGGCTGAGCAGTTCTTC. It specifies CSVDGGGGAEQFF.

This clonotype was counted ten times or more. The chain uses TRBV5-5 and TRBJ1-1, with 9 bases identical to TRBD1. With 5 bases clipped from V and 4 bases from J, the junction kept 0 bases outside the gene matches. The CDR3 runs 12 residues. Germline V CDR1 and CDR2: SGHKS, YYEKEE (reference sequence). CDR3 nucleotides: TGTGCCAGCAGGGACAGGGGCACTGAAGCTTTCTTT. It codes for CASRDRGTEAFF.

The chain couples TRBV5-1 to TRBJ2-4; unclear D gene. The CDR3 loop spans 15 amino acids. Trimming removed 7 bases from V and 0 bases from J, with 14 bases in between. Germline CDR1 SGHRS, CDR2 YFSETQ. CDR3: CASPLRPVAKNIQYF. CDR3 nucleotide sequence: TGCGCCAGCCCCCTTCGGCCCGTAGCCAAAAACATTCAGTACTTC.

The J gene is TRBJ2-5, the V gene TRBV7-9, with D tentatively TRBD2 (5 bases). The CDR3 is 17 residues long. V lost 0 bases to trimming and J lost 2 bases, with 16 bases between them. The germline gives CDR1 SEHNR, CDR2 FQNEAQ (reference sequence). The CDR3 reads CASSLAGVYVRQETQYF. The CDR3, as DNA: TGTGCCAGCAGCTTAGCGGGAGTATATGTTCGGCAAGAGACCCAGTACTTC.

This clonotype came up a few times. The gene calls are TRBV13 and TRBJ1-1; perhaps TRBD1 as D (5 bases). Looked up from germline, CDR1 is PRHDT and CDR2 is FYEKMQ (reference sequence). V was cut by 5 bases and J by 3 bases, with 13 bases left in between. The CDR3 is made up of 14 amino acids. The CDR3 DNA sequence: TGTGCCAGCAGCGTGGGGGGTGAGTACACTGAAGCTTTCTTT. It translates to CASSVGGEYTEAFF.

The sample holds one count of this clonotype. A much larger clone lies a single base off, so this may be a read error. Given the absence of the conserved phenylalanine or tryptophan at the CDR3 end, a read error is likely. The chain couples TRBV7-2 to TRBJ2-7; a possible D gene is TRBD1 (5 bases). In germline, CDR1 is SGHTA, CDR2 FQGNSA. The CDR3 has 14 amino acids. The V end lost 4 bases, the J end lost 1 base, and 11 bases lay between the germline ends. For the CDR3, the DNA is TGTGCCAGCAGCTCCGGTCAGGGATCCTACGAGCAGTACTCC. This codes for CASSSGQGSYEQYS.

The chain uses TRBV11-2 and TRBJ1-1; no firm D call. The CDR3 is made up of 13 amino acids. V was pared by 5 bases and J by 4 bases, with 11 bases between. Per the germline V gene, CDR1 is SGHAT and CDR2 is FQNNGV. The CDR3 reads CASSVSLSTEAFF. The CDR3 nucleotides are TGTGCCAGCAGCGTATCCCTGAGCACTGAAGCTTTCTTT. Using reference TRBV11-2 and TRBJ1-1 for the parts outside the CDR3, the full variable domain is EAGVAQSPRYKIIEKRQSVAFWCNPISGHATLYWYQQILGQGPKLLIQFQNNGVVDDSQLPKDRFSAERLKGVDSTLKIQPAKLEDSAVYLCASSVSLSTEAFFGQGTRLTVV.

This clonotype came up many times. The chain uses TRBV13 and TRBJ2-1; D is unresolved. V lost 0 bases and J 5 bases, leaving 5 bases between the germline ends. CDR3 length equals 13 residues. Germline CDR1 is PRHDT and CDR2 is FYEKMQ (reference sequence). CDR3 sequence: CASSLGLNNEQFF. DNA of the CDR3: TGTGCCAGCAGCTTAGGACTCAACAATGAGCAGTTCTTC.

With regard to this clonotype: This may come from a read error, since a much larger clone is one base off. The chain links TRBV7-9 to TRBJ2-7; weak D call: TRBD1 (6 bases). The CDR3 has 14 residues. Trimming cost V 4 bases and J 2 bases, with 12 bases left between them. The germline V gene has CDR1 SEHNR and CDR2 FQNEAQ (reference sequence). The CDR3 nucleotides read TGTGCCAGCAGCTACCTGGACAGCCCCTACGAGCAGTACTTC. Protein sequence: CASSYLDSPYEQYF.

The rearrangement links TRBV5-6 to TRBJ1-1, with D unclear. V was clipped by 2 bases and J by 4 bases, with 12 bases between them. The CDR3 extends over 14 amino acids. Germline CDR1 SGHDT, CDR2 YYEEEE. In DNA, the CDR3 is TGTGCCAGCAGCTTAAGTCACAGTGGCACTGAAGCTTTCTTT. Encoded protein: CASSLSHSGTEAFF.

J is TRBJ1-3 and V is TRBV5-1, with 8 positions matching TRBD1. The germline CDR1 and CDR2 sequences are SGHRS and YFSETQ. The CDR3 has 15 amino acids. Unmatched junction bases numbered 6, after V lost 4 bases and J lost 3 bases. The CDR3 is CASSSQGAYGNTIYF. CDR3 nucleotide sequence: TGCGCCAGCAGCAGTCAGGGGGCTTATGGAAACACCATATATTTT.

The rearrangement links TRBV28 to TRBJ2-7; D remains unclear. The length of the CDR3 is 14 residues. V was clipped by 2 bases and J by 7 bases, with 15 bases between them. Germline values: CDR1 MDHEN, CDR2 SYDVKM. The CDR3 sequence is CASSLVTVLGEQYF. DNA for the CDR3: TGTGCCAGCAGTTTAGTAACAGTCCTCGGAGAGCAGTACTTC.

V and J are TRBV19 and TRBJ2-7; a possible D gene is TRBD2 (5 bases). V was trimmed by 8 bases and J by 9 bases, leaving 11 bases between them. Germline-derived CDR1 and CDR2 are LNHDA and SQIVND (reference sequence). This CDR3 has 10 amino acids. Written as DNA, the CDR3 is TGTGCCAGTCCGGGGAGCGCGCAGTACTTC. It translates to CASPGSAQYF. The full variable domain, its missing parts supplied by reference TRBV19 and TRBJ2-7, is DGGITQSPKYLFRKEGQNVTLSCEQNLNHDAMYWYRQDPGQGLRLIYYSQIVNDFQKGDIAEGYSVSREKKESFPLTVTSAQKNPTAFYLCASPGSAQYFGPGTRLTVT.

Concerning this clonotype: A read error may explain this, as a much larger clone is one base away. The chain carries TRBV4-1 and TRBJ2-1; 7 bases are a match to TRBD2. Trimming cost V 1 base and J 5 bases; bases outside gene matches: 8. The germline V gene encodes CDR1 MGHRA and CDR2 YSYEKL. The CDR3 loop spans 16 amino acids. The CDR3 reads CASSQVASGAHNEQFF. The CDR3 nucleotides are TGCGCCAGCAGCCAAGTGGCTAGCGGAGCCCACAATGAGCAGTTCTTC.

Many counts were recorded for this clonotype. The chain couples TRBV4-2 to TRBJ2-7; D gene unclear. The CDR3 is made up of 14 amino acids. Trimming took 0 bases from V and 4 from J, leaving 10 bases between them. Germline CDR1 LGHNA, CDR2 YNFKEQ. CDR3 loop: CASSQDLGGYEQYF. CDR3 DNA: TGTGCCAGCAGCCAAGATTTAGGTGGGTACGAGCAGTACTTC.

V and J are TRBV28 and TRBJ2-5; TRBD2 aligns across 8 bases. Germline lookup yields CDR1 MDHEN and CDR2 SYDVKM. The V gene end was trimmed by 5 bases and the J gene end by 7 bases; junction bases not matched to a gene: 9. CDR3 length equals 14 residues. The CDR3 loop is CASSIRGGAATQYF. Here the CDR3 DNA reads TGTGCCAGCAGTATACGGGGGGGGGCAGCGACCCAGTACTTC.

This clonotype was detected only a few times. The rearrangement uses TRBV27 and TRBJ1-1, with D maybe TRBD1 (6 bases). The ends were cut back, 2 bases at V and 4 bases at J, with 8 bases in the middle. Germline V CDR1 and CDR2: MNHEY, SMNVEV (reference sequence). The CDR3 is 13 residues long. The DNA of the CDR3 is TGTGCCAGCAGTTTAACAGGGCTCACTGAAGCTTTCTTT. Protein: CASSLTGLTEAFF.

This clonotype was counted ten times or more. This rearrangement joins TRBV29-1 to TRBJ2-5, with 11 bases lining up with TRBD2. This CDR3 comprises 14 residues. Germline CDR1 is SQVTM and CDR2 is ANQGSEA. Trimming cost V 3 bases and J 5 bases; bases outside gene matches: 5. In DNA, the CDR3 is TGCAGCGTTGATTTAGCGGGAGGGCCCGAGACCCAGTACTTC. It translates to CSVDLAGGPETQYF. The variable domain in full, with the rest retrieved from reference TRBV29-1 and TRBJ2-5, is SAVISQKPSRDICQRGTSLTIQCQVDSQVTMMFWYRQQPGQSLTLIATANQGSEATYESGFVIDKFPISRPNLTFSTLTVSNMSPEDSSIYLCSVDLAGGPETQYFGPGTRLLVL.

A word on this clonotype: The junction departs from germline at one end; a sequencing error may be responsible. V is TRBV7-8 and J is TRBJ1-6; D unclear. Germline values: CDR1 SGHVS, CDR2 FQNEAQ. The CDR3 loop spans 17 amino acids. The CDR3 reads CARSLALGREENSPLHF. The CDR3 DNA sequence: TGTGCCAGAAGCTTAGCCCTAGGGAGGGAGGAAAATTCACCCCTCCACTTT.

This clonotype was counted a few times. A much larger clone lies one base from this, so it may be a read error. The chain carries TRBV7-2 and TRBJ2-7, with 11 bases aligning to TRBD1. The CDR3 sequence is 17 residues long. With V trimmed by 5 bases and J by 6 bases, 15 bases remained unmatched. In germline, CDR1 is SGHTA, CDR2 FQGNSA. The CDR3 loop reads CASSPPLSGQGVGEQYF. Here the CDR3 DNA reads TGTGCCAGCAGCCCACCACTTTCGGGACAGGGGGTTGGCGAGCAGTACTTC.

This clonotype was recorded at least ten times. V is TRBV6-2 or TRBV6-3 and J is TRBJ1-1, with D possibly TRBD1 on 5 matching bases. The V gene lost 1 base and the J gene lost 4 bases, with 7 bases spanning the gap. The CDR3 loop spans 13 amino acids. CDR1 and CDR2 (germline): MNHEY, SVGEGT. CDR3 in DNA: TGTGCCAGCAGTTACTTAGGGGTCACTGAAGCTTTCTTT. Amino acid sequence: CASSYLGVTEAFF.

This clonotype came up many times. The chain employs TRBV28 and TRBJ2-2; no definite D call. CDR1 is MDHEN, CDR2 SYDVKM, per germline. Trimming left V 3 bases short and J 4 bases short, with 6 bases between. The CDR3 is 13 residues long. The DNA for the CDR3 is TGTGCCAGCAGTTTTCTTGGCACCGGGGAGCTGTTTTTT. It is translated as CASSFLGTGELFF.

This clonotype was counted many times. The gene calls are TRBV7-9 and TRBJ1-4, with 8 bases aligning to TRBD1. CDR1 is SEHNR, CDR2 FQNEAQ, per germline (reference sequence). V gave up 4 bases and J gave up 5 bases; unmatched junction bases: 6. There are 15 residues in the CDR3. The CDR3 here is CASSSPTGENEKLFF. DNA for the CDR3: TGTGCCAGCAGCTCGCCGACAGGGGAGAATGAAAAACTGTTTTTT. Full variable domain (remainder filled in from reference TRBV7-9 and TRBJ1-4): DTGVSQNPRHKITKRGQNVTFRCDPISEHNRLYWYRQTLGQGPEFLTYFQNEAQLEKSRLLSDRFSAERPKGSFSTLEIQRTEQGDSAMYLCASSSPTGENEKLFFGSGTQLSVL.

This clonotype was found many times. CDR3 nucleotides: TGTGCCAGCAGCTTTCCTAGCGGCTACAATGAGCAGTTCTTC. Its protein is CASSFPSGYNEQFF. The chain has TRBV7-2 and TRBJ2-1, with 7 nucleotides matching TRBD2. Germline CDR1 is SGHTA and CDR2 is FQGNSA. The CDR3 is made up of 14 amino acids. J lost 3 bases, V lost 3 bases, and 2 bases had no gene match.

Concerning this clonotype itself: This may come from a read error, since a much larger clone is one base off. The conserved closing phenylalanine or tryptophan is absent in this CDR3, likely reflecting a read error. The V gene is TRBV4-2, the J gene TRBJ1-5; perhaps TRBD1 as D (6 bases). The CDR3 loop spans 13 amino acids. V was pared by 2 bases and J by 4 bases, with 6 bases between. Germline V gene lookup returns CDR1 LGHNA and CDR2 YNFKEQ. CDR3 in amino acids: CASSQQGNQPQHV. Here the CDR3 DNA reads TGTGCCAGCAGCCAACAGGGGAATCAGCCCCAGCATGTT.

Turning to this clonotype: The junction does not match germline at one end; this may be a read error. The chain recombines TRBV7-9 with TRBJ2-2; TRBD1 matches 7 bases. CDR1 is SEHNR and CDR2 is FQNEAQ in the germline V gene (reference sequence). CDR3 length: 18 residues. CDR3 protein: CASSSTAPRGPHTRELFF. The CDR3 DNA follows: TGTGCCAGCAGCTCCACTGCGCCGAGGGGGCCACACACCAGGGAGCTGTTTTTT.